This TCR beta chain was captured by sequencing in a study of T cell changes during pregnancy in multiple sclerosis. The repertoire was sequenced with immunoSEQ multiplex PCR; TCRdb's copy has only in-frame clones and lacks some. The repertoire holds 55,000 to 65,000 clones, with 90% to 95% as singletons. Germline CDR1 reads MNHNS; CDR2 reads SASEGT. The CDR3 is made up of 11 amino acids. The ends were cut back, 6 bases at V and 6 bases at J, with 9 bases in the middle. This clonotype was sampled from a female donor with multiple sclerosis, enrolled in a pregnancy study. The chain employs TRBV6-1 and TRBJ2-7; tentatively, D is TRBD2 (6 bases). This material consisted of CD4+ T cells from peripheral blood mononuclear cells, taken before pregnancy. The DNA for the CDR3 is TGTGCCAGCAGACTAGCTGGCGAGCAGTACTTC. Amino acid sequence: CASRLAGEQYF.